This T cell receptor beta chain was found in a study of T cells in Graves' hyperthyroidism and ophthalmopathy. CDR3 length: 14 amino acids. Germline V gives CDR1 SGHRS, CDR2 YFSETQ. With 5 bases removed from V and 6 bases from J, the gap between germline ends came to 18 bases. Ten or more counts support this clonotype. Its antigen is not identified. General study findings and limits: Blood shared most expanded thyroid clonotypes above 0.001.

Amplification yielded TCR beta CDR3 regions, with RNA transcripts as the source. HTBI primers were employed in a first-round RT-PCR of the TCR CDR3. TCRdb redid the calling of the multiplex PCR reads with MiXCR, one entry per CDR3 protein. The table records around 420,000 distinct CDR3 sequences, roughly 14% of them present only once. Patients showing uncontrolled infection, other autoimmune disease, pregnancy or lactation were ineligible. Source material for PBMCs was more than 9.5 ml fresh peripheral blood. This chain links TRBV5-1 with TRBJ2-7; D gene uncertain. This TCR derives from a young woman with Graves' hyperthyroidism. The source material was blood. Here the CDR3 reads CASREGTDLSEQYF. The CDR3 DNA sequence: TGCGCCAGCAGAGAAGGTACAGACCTCTCCGAGCAGTACTTC.